Each of the 2 T cell receptor beta chains below was sequenced from the same sample in a study of neurological immune-mediated disorders (dated by TCRdb to the late 2010s). Libraries came from 5' RACE. The sequencer listed for this sample is Illumina HiSeq 2500. Starting from the raw public reads, TCRdb applied fastp trimming at Q25, assembled clones with MiXCR and retained in-frame beta chains. Each CDR3 protein appears once, grouped with its most common genes and DNA. This sample gives tens of thousands of distinct CDR3 sequences in total; around 4% of them show up just once. Of the sample, 5% to 7% falls within the top ten clones. The material sequenced was PBMCs. The receptors shown here come from a man in his sixties with multiple sclerosis.

Remarks on this clonotype: A much larger clone differs from this one at a single base, so this may be a read error. This chain links TRBV20-1 with TRBJ2-5; unclear D gene. Germline V gives CDR1 DFQATT, CDR2 SNEGSKA (reference sequence). V was shortened by 3 bases and J by 7 bases, with 12 bases between the two germline ends. The CDR3 runs 12 residues. The CDR3 coding sequence is TGCAGTGCTAGGACCCAGGTCGGGACCCAGTACTTC. It is translated as CSARTQVGTQYF.

This clonotype was picked up many times. The gene calls are TRBV20-1 and TRBJ2-1, with D possibly being TRBD1 or TRBD2 (5 bases each). The CDR3 extends over 11 amino acids. CDR1 is DFQATT, CDR2 SNEGSKA, per germline (reference sequence). V lost 8 bases to trimming and J lost 5 bases, with 10 bases between them. CDR3 sequence reads: CSWDPHNEQFF. The CDR3, as DNA: TGCAGTTGGGACCCCCACAATGAGCAGTTCTTC.